One TCR beta chain is described in this entry. The target antigen is unknown. This specimen comes from a study of CD8+CD57+ T cells in acquired aplastic anemia. Patients sequenced had flow cytometry evidence of CD8+CD57+ cell expansion. No therapy had been given to the patients at the time of blood sampling. Overall study results and limits: Patients and controls had in common some 30 CD8+ CDR3 sequences. Statistical testing detected no significant gap in CD8+ Simpson's diversity between patients and controls.

The template used for profiling TCR beta VDJ and CDR3 was genomic DNA. From the reads, TCRdb called clonotypes with MiXCR, one entry per CDR3 protein. The repertoire includes around 170,000 distinct CDR3 sequences, approximately 48% of them detected once, and 8.5% to 10% sits in the top ten. The CDR3 loop spans 14 amino acids. CDR1 and CDR2 (germline): SGHRS, YFSETQ. V lost 4 bases to trimming and J lost 0 bases, with 10 bases between them. This chain links TRBV5-1 with TRBJ1-1, with a tentative D call TRBD1 (5 bases). The origin of this receptor is a human donor with aplastic anemia. Material for sequencing was sorted CD4+, CD8+, or CD8+CD57+ T cells (not recorded which) from PBMCs. The CDR3 sequence: CASSEQEVNTEAFF. Here the CDR3 DNA reads TGCGCCAGCAGCGAACAGGAGGTGAACACTGAAGCTTTCTTT.